These 8 T cell receptor beta chains were all obtained from the same sample, sequenced in a study of siplizumab effects on memory and regulatory T cells (dated by TCRdb to about 2019). The library came from the immunoSEQ multiplex PCR assay. TCRdb provides this immuneACCESS table in a form limited to in-frame rearrangements. Some clones are lacking; in checked studies, under half of them reflect an unresolved V gene, and why the rest are absent is not known. This sample is represented by 4,900 or so clones; 40% to 55% of them were singletons. The ten largest clones add up to over 80% of the sample. Cells in the mixed lymphocyte reaction were cultured together at 37 degrees C for five to seven days. Their recognized antigens are unknown. Specimen: CFSE-low (dividing) CD8+ T cells sorted from an allogeneic mixed lymphocyte reaction. These TCRs come from a human donor in good health; the cells came from an allogeneic mixed lymphocyte reaction. Some clones in this sample may be carry-over from other donors' samples.

The J gene is TRBJ2-7, the V gene TRBV6-5; D not resolved. The CDR3 sequence is 13 residues long. The germline V and J ends were trimmed by 5 bases and 2 bases, with 10 bases remaining between them. Germline CDR1 and CDR2: MNHEY and SVGAGI. Written as DNA, the CDR3 is TGTGCCAGCAGTCCCGGGTCTACCTACGAGCAGTACTTC. It is translated as CASSPGSTYEQYF.

This chain uses TRBV7-6 with TRBJ2-3; TRBD1 agrees at 7 bases. Trimming took 5 bases from V and 2 from J; bases not matched to a gene: 4. This CDR3 is built from 14 residues. CDR1 and CDR2 from the germline V gene are SGHVS and FNYEAQ. This CDR3 reads CASSPTGVTDTQYF. The CDR3 DNA is TGTGCCAGCAGCCCTACAGGGGTCACAGATACGCAGTATTTT.

This clone was counted ten times or more. DNA of the CDR3: TGTGCCAGCAGTGAACGGGACAGTTTAGCCAAAAACATTCAGTACTTC. It encodes CASSERDSLAKNIQYF. The genes are TRBV2 and TRBJ2-4; 7 positions match TRBD1. V trimming: 2 bases; J trimming: 0 bases; junction bases outside the gene matches: 4. The germline V gene encodes CDR1 SNHLY and CDR2 FYNNEI. This CDR3 is built from 16 residues.

Of note for this clone: It may be a read error: a sequence one base away is much more abundant. The chain uses TRBV21-1 and TRBJ2-1; the D call of TRBD2 is as the table states it, not checked on the DNA. TRBV21-1 is deemed a pseudogene. The CDR3 has 17 amino acids. The CDR3 nucleotides are TGTGCCAGCGGCAAAGGGGCTAAGGGAGCTGACAATAATGAGCAGTTCTTC. It specifies CASGKGAKGADNNEQFF.

The rearrangement uses TRBV7-9 and TRBJ1-3; unclear D gene. The germline gives CDR1 SEHNR, CDR2 FQNEAQ (reference sequence). Trimming removed 6 bases at V and 8 bases at J, with 11 bases between. This CDR3 contains 12 residues. CDR3 nucleotide sequence: TGTGCCAGCAGGTGGGAGGAGGACACCATATATTTT. Residues: CASRWEEDTIYF.

The V call is TRBV29-1, the J call TRBJ2-7, with a weak D call TRBD2 (6 bases). CDR1 is SQVTM and CDR2 is ANQGSEA in the germline V gene. The CDR3 runs 13 residues. Trimming removed 5 bases from V and 2 bases from J, with 13 bases in between. The CDR3 nucleotides are TGCAGCGTTCAACTTAGCGGCACCTACGAGCAGTACTTC. Translating gives CSVQLSGTYEQYF.

The J gene is TRBJ2-3, the V gene TRBV6-1, with TRBD2 matching over 11 bases. Germline assignment: CDR1 MNHNS and CDR2 SASEGT. The CDR3 is 15 amino acids. The V segment lost 6 bases and the J segment 4 bases; nucleotides outside the gene matches: 6. CDR3 amino acids: CASRASGRFPDTQYF. The CDR3 DNA is TGTGCCAGCAGGGCTAGCGGGAGGTTTCCAGATACGCAGTATTTT.

This clone was recorded a few times. One end of the junction does not line up with germline, which may come from a read error. The chain employs TRBV7-7 and TRBJ2-3, with 7 bases that match TRBD2. The germline gives CDR1 SSHAT, CDR2 FNYEAQ (reference sequence). The CDR3 is 17 residues long. This CDR3 reads CASSALGRESNTDTQYF. CDR3 sequence (DNA): TGTGCTAGCAGCGCACTTGGGCGGGAGAGTAACACAGATACGCAGTATTTT.